This TCR beta chain was sequenced for a study of shared clonotypes between healthy human individuals. About the study: CD8 memory received one plate per donor, CD8 naive two, CD4 memory three and CD4 naive three. Findings and caveats of the study: Relative to their counterparts shared across all four donors, non-shared clonotypes exhibited diminished generation probabilities. Only blood samples were collected, and tissue repertoires likely differ. A small donor pool kept down the genetic and exposure-history diversity that was represented.

Profiled with immunoSEQ multiplex PCR; TCRdb holds only in-frame clones, not every one. The profile covers about 690,000 clones, with roughly 87% appearing a single time and around a third taken by the ten largest. The CDR3 contains 14 residues. Deletions cut 4 bases from V and 4 bases from J, with 14 bases between. In germline, CDR1 is MNHEY, CDR2 SMNVEV (reference sequence). Regarding this clone: Its antigen remains unknown.

The clonotype originates from a man between 18 and 35 years old in good health. Some clones in this sample may be carry-over from other donors' samples. The chain recombines TRBV27 with TRBJ2-7, with D perhaps being TRBD1 or TRBD2 (5 bases each). Material: memory CD8+ T cells from PBMCs. The subset here: CD45RO+ cells pooled with CCR7-negative TemRA cells. DNA for the CDR3: TGTGCCAGCAGTTCGCAGGGAGATAGGTACGAGCAGTACTTC. It specifies CASSSQGDRYEQYF.